A selection of T cell receptor beta chains follows, all from one sample in a study of blood T cell dynamics during melanoma immunotherapy. Here immunoSEQ multiplex PCR was the method, and the copy in TCRdb shows in-frame clones only, minus some. The table includes 9,500 to 15,000 clones, over 75% detected once. The sequenced sample was blood, obtained from a patient treated with checkpoint blockade. The receptors stem from a human donor with melanoma. Each CDR3 is given with its conserved first and last residue. Each record gives: clone size, V gene, J gene, CDR3 protein. Expanded clones are given a class, and other clones once, few, many or no size at all.

clone_size: NA
v_call: TRBV5-1
j_call: TRBJ1-4
cdr3_aa: CASSGGTSPEKLFF

clone_size: NA
v_call: TRBV6-5
j_call: TRBJ2-7
cdr3_aa: CASRPGPRPSEQYF

clone_size: NA
v_call: TRBV7-3
j_call: TRBJ2-2
cdr3_aa: CASSLIVSTGELFF

clone_size: NA
v_call: TRBV5-6
j_call: TRBJ2-3
cdr3_aa: CASSLQGHTQYF

clone_size: NA
v_call: TRBV6-1
j_call: TRBJ2-3
cdr3_aa: CASSGRYSTDTQYF

clone_size: NA
v_call: TRBV19
j_call: TRBJ1-2
cdr3_aa: CASSMGGNYGYTF

clone_size: NA
v_call: TRBV4-1
j_call: TRBJ2-1
cdr3_aa: CASSQANSPLYNEQFF

clone_size: NA
v_call: TRBV29-1
j_call: NA
cdr3_aa: CSVVVSLFAGEQYF

clone_size: NA
v_call: TRBV7-9
j_call: TRBJ2-7
cdr3_aa: CASGGYEQYF

clone_size: once
v_call: TRBV27
j_call: TRBJ1-6
cdr3_aa: CASSSARDQGGLQTYNSPLHF

clone_size: NA
v_call: TRBV10-3
j_call: TRBJ1-1
cdr3_aa: CAISNEGNTEAFF

clone_size: NA
v_call: TRBV4-1
j_call: TRBJ2-7
cdr3_aa: CASSQEPGVGQYF

clone_size: NA
v_call: TRBV4-2
j_call: TRBJ1-3
cdr3_aa: CASSPGQGSGNTIYF

clone_size: NA
v_call: TRBV19
j_call: TRBJ1-2
cdr3_aa: CASSKGGRQGAGGYTF

clone_size: once
v_call: TRBV18
j_call: TRBJ2-7
cdr3_aa: CASSPPASGVYEQYF

clone_size: NA
v_call: TRBV7-2
j_call: TRBJ2-1
cdr3_aa: CASSPWKNNYNEQFF

clone_size: NA
v_call: TRBV28
j_call: TRBJ2-4
cdr3_aa: CASSPRLNIQYF

clone_size: NA
v_call: TRBV11-3
j_call: TRBJ2-7
cdr3_aa: CASSSAPGKSYEQYF

clone_size: NA
v_call: TRBV4-2
j_call: TRBJ2-3
cdr3_aa: CASSQAQGAGTDTQYF

clone_size: once
v_call: TRBV9
j_call: TRBJ1-1
cdr3_aa: CASSPDGSEEGAFF